This TCR beta chain emerged from a study of control samples from healthy donors and cancer patients. Data came from immunoSEQ multiplex PCR; TCRdb stores just in-frame clones and leaves some out. The sample's table shows some 180,000 clones. Losses at the gene ends were 10 bases for V and 1 base for J; bases not matched to a gene: 7. The V gene's germline CDR1 is SNHLY and CDR2 FYNNEI. The CDR3 totals 13 residues. The receptor's source is a young woman in good health. Sequencing was done on a sample of blood. The rearrangement links TRBV2 to TRBJ2-7, with TRBD1 matching over 7 bases. The CDR3 DNA sequence: TGTGCCAAAGGGACAGTACTTTCCTACGAGCAGTACTTC. Residues: CAKGTVLSYEQYF.